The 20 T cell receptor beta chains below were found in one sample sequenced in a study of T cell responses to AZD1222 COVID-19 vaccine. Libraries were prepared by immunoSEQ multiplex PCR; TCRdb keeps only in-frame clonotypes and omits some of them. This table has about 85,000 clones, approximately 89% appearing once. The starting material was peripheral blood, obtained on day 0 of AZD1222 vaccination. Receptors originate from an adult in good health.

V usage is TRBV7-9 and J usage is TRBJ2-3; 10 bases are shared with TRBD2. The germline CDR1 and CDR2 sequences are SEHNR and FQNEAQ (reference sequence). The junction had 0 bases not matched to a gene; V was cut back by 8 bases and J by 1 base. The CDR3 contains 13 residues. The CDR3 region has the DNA TGTGCCAGCGGACTAGCGGGCACAGATACGCAGTATTTT. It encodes CASGLAGTDTQYF.

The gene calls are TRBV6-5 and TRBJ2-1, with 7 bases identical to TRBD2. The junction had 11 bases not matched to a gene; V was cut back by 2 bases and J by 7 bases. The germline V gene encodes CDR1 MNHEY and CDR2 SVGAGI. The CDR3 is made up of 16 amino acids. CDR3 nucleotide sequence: TGTGCCAGCAGTTACGGGACTACCCCCCTTCGGAATGAGCAGTTCTTC. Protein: CASSYGTTPLRNEQFF.

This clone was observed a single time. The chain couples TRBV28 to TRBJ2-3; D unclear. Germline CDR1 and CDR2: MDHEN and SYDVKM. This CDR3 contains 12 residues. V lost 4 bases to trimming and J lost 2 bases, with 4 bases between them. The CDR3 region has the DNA TGTGCCAGCAGTTCCCACACAGATACGCAGTATTTT. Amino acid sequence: CASSSHTDTQYF.

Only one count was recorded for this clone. This CDR3 reads CASSDSQYGYTF. In DNA form, the CDR3 reads TGTGCCAGCAGTGACAGTCAATATGGCTACACCTTC. The chain is built from TRBV2 and TRBJ1-2; D not certain. CDR1 is SNHLY and CDR2 is FYNNEI in the germline V gene. CDR3 length: 12 residues. The V and J ends lost 3 bases and 5 bases respectively, with 7 bases between them.

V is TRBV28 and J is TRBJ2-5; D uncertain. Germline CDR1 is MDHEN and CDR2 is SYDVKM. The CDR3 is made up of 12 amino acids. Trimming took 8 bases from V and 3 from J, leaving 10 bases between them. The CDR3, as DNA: TGTGCCAGCGGATTCCTCAAAGAGACCCAGTACTTC. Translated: CASGFLKETQYF. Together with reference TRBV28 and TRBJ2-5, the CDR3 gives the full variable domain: DVKVTQSSRYLVKRTGEKVFLECVQDMDHENMFWYRQDPGLGLRLIYFSYDVKMKEKGDIPEGYSVSREKKERFSLILESASTNQTSMYLCASGFLKETQYFGPGTRLLVL.

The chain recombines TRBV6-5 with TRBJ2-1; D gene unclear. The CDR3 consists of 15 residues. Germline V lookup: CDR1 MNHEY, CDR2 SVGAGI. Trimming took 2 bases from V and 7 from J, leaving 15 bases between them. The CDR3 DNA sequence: TGTGCCAGCAGTTACCAAGAAGGACGGAAAAATGAGCAGTTCTTC. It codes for CASSYQEGRKNEQFF.

The CDR3 loop is CASSGGQGVGYEQYF. CDR3 coding DNA: TGTGCCAGCAGCGGAGGACAGGGGGTGGGATACGAGCAGTACTTC. The genes are TRBV7-2 and TRBJ2-7, with TRBD1 identical over 10 bases. With V trimmed by 5 bases and J by 4 bases, 8 bases remained unmatched. CDR3 length: 15 amino acids. CDR1 is SGHTA, CDR2 FQGNSA, per germline.

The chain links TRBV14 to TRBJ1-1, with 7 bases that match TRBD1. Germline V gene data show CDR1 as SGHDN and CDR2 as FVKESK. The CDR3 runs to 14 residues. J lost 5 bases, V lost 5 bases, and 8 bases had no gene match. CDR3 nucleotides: TGTGCCAGCAGCGTCCGACAGGGCGGAACTGAAGCTTTCTTT. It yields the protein CASSVRQGGTEAFF.

The CDR3 bases are TGTGCCAGCAGTTTATCGTACAGGACGAATTCACCCCTCCACTTT. This encodes CASSLSYRTNSPLHF. J is TRBJ1-6 and V is TRBV27; possible D gene TRBD1, 5 bases. CDR1 is MNHEY, CDR2 SMNVEV, per germline (reference sequence). The CDR3 runs to 15 residues. Trimming took 0 bases from V and 7 from J, leaving 10 bases between them.

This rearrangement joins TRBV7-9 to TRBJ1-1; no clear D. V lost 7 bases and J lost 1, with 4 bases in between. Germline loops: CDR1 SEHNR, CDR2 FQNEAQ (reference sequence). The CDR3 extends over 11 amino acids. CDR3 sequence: CASNENTEAFF. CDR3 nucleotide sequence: TGTGCCAGCAACGAGAACACTGAAGCTTTCTTT.

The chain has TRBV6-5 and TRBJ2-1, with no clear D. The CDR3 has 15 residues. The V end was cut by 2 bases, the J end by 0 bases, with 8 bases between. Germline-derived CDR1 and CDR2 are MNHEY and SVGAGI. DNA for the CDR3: TGTGCCAGCAGTTACATGGGTAGCTCCTACAATGAGCAGTTCTTC. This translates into CASSYMGSSYNEQFF.

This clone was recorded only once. This CDR3 is CASSQVWATDEQFF. CDR3 coding DNA: TGTGCCAGCAGCCAAGTCTGGGCGACAGATGAGCAGTTCTTC. The V and J genes are TRBV3-1 (or the pseudogene TRBV3-2) and TRBJ2-1, with D perhaps TRBD1 (5 bases). Germline loops: CDR1 LGHDT, CDR2 YNNKEL (reference sequence). The CDR3 contains 14 residues. With 1 base removed from V and 8 bases from J, the gap between germline ends came to 12 bases.

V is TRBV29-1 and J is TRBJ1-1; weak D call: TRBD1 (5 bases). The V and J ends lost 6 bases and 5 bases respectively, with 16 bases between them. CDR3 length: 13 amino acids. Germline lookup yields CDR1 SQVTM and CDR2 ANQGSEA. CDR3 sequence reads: CSVRRGGNTEAFF. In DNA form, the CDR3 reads TGCAGCGTGCGGCGGGGGGGAAATACTGAAGCTTTCTTT.

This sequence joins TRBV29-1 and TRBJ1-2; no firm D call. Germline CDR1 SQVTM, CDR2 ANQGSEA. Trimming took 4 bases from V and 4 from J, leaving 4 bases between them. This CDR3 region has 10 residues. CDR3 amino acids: CSVVGYGYTF. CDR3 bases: TGCAGCGTTGTAGGCTATGGCTACACCTTC.

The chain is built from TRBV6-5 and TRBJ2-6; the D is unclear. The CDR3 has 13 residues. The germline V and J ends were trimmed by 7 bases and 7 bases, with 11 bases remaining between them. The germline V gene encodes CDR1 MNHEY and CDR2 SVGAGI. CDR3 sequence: CASTRTEANVLTF. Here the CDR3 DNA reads TGTGCCAGCACCCGAACAGAAGCCAACGTCCTGACTTTC.

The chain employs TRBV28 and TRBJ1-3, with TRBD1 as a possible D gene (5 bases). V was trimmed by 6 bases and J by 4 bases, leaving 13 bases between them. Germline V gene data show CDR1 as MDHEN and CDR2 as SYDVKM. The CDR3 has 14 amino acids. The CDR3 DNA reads TGTGCCAGCAGGTACGGGGCCGGAGGAAACACCATATATTTT. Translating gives CASRYGAGGNTIYF.

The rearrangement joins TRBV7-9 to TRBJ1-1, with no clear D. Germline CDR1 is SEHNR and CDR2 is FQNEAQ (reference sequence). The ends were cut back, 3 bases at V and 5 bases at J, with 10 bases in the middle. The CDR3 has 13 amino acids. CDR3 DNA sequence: TGTGCCAGCAGCTTCAGCAGAGGGACTGAAGCTTTCTTT. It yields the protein CASSFSRGTEAFF.

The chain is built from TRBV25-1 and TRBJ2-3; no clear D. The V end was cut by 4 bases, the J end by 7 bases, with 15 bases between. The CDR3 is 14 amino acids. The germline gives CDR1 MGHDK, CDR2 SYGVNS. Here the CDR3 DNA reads TGTGCCAGCAGTGTTCCGAGTGGTGTGAATACGCAGTATTTT. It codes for CASSVPSGVNTQYF.

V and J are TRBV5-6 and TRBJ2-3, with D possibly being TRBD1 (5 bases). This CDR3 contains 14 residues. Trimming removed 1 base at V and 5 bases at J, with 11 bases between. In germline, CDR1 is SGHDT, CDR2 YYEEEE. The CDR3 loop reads CASSLSARVDTQYF. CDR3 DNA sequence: TGTGCCAGCAGCTTGAGTGCCAGGGTAGATACGCAGTATTTT.

In DNA form, the CDR3 reads TGTGCCAGCAGCTTAGTTCAGGGAATGAGTGGCTACACCTTC. Encoded protein: CASSLVQGMSGYTF. This rearrangement joins TRBV11-2 to TRBJ1-2, with D perhaps TRBD1 (5 bases). This CDR3 has 14 residues. Trimming left V 1 base short and J 7 bases short, with 13 bases between. From germline, CDR1 is SGHAT and CDR2 FQNNGV.